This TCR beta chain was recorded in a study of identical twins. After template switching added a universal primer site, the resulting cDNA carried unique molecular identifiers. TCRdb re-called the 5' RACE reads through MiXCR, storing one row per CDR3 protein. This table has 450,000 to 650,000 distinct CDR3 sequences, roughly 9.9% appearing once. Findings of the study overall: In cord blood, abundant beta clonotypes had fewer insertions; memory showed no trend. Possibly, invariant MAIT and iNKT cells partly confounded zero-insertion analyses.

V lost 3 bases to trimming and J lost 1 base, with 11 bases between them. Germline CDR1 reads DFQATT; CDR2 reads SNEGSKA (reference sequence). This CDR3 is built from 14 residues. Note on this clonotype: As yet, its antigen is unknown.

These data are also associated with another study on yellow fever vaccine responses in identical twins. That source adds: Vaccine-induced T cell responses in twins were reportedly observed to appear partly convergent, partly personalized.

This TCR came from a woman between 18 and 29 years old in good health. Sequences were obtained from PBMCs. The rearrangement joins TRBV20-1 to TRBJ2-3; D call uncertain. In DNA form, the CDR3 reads TGCAGTGCTAGGCTGGGAATTGGCACAGATACGCAGTATTTT. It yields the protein CSARLGIGTDTQYF.